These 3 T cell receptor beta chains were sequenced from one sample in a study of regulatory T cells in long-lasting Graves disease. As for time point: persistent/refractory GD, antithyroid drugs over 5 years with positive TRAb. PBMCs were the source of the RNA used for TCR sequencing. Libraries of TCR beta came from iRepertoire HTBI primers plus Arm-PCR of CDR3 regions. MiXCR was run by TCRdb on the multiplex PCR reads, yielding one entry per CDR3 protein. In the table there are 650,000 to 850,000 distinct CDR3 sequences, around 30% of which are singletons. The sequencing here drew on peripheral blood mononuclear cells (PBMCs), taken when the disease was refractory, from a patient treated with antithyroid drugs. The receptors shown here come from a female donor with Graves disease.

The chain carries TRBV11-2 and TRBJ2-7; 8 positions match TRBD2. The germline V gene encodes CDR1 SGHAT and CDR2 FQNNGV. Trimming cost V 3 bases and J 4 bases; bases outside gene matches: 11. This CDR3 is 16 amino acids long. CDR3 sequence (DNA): TGTGCCAGCAGCTTCGTTATTGGGACTAGTAAATACGAGCAGTACTTC. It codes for CASSFVIGTSKYEQYF.

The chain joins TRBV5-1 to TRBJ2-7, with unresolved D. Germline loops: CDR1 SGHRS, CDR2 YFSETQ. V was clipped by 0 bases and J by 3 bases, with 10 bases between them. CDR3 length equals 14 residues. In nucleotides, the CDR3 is TGCGCCAGCAGCTTGGGCGGATTTCGCTACGAGCAGTACTTC. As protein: CASSLGGFRYEQYF.

The CDR3 sequence is CATTQGGDTEAFF. The CDR3 DNA reads as TGTGCCACCACCCAGGGAGGGGACACTGAAGCTTTCTTT. The chain recombines TRBV24-1 with TRBJ1-1, with D perhaps matching TRBD1 (5 bases). The V gene lost 8 bases and the J gene lost 3 bases, with 12 bases spanning the gap. CDR3 length: 13 residues. CDR1 is KGHDR, CDR2 SFDVKD, per germline.